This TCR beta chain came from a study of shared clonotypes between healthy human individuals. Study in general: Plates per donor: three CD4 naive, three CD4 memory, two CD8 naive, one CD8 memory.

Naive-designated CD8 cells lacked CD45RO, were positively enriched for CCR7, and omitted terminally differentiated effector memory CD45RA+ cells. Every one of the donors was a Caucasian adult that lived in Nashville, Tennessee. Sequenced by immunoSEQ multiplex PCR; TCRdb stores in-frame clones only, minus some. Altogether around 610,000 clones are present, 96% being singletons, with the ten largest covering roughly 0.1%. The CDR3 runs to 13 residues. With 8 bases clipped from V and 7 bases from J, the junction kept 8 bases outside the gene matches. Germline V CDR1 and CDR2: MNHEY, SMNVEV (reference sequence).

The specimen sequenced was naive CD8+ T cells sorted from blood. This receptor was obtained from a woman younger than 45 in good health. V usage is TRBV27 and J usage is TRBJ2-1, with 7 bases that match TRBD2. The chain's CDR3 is CASWGGEHNEQFF. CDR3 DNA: TGTGCCAGCTGGGGGGGGGAGCATAATGAGCAGTTCTTC.